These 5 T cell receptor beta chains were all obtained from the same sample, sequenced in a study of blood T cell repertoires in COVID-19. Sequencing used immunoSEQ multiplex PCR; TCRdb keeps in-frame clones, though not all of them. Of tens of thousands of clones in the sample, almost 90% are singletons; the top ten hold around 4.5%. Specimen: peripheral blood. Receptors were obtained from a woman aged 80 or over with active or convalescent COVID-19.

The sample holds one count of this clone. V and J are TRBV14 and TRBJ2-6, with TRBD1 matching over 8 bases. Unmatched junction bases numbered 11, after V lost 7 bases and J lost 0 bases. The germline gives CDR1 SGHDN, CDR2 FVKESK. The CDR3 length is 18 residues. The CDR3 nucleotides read TGTGCCAGCACCAGGGGCAGGGGGCTAGTCTCTGGGGCCAACGTCCTGACTTTC. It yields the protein CASTRGRGLVSGANVLTF.

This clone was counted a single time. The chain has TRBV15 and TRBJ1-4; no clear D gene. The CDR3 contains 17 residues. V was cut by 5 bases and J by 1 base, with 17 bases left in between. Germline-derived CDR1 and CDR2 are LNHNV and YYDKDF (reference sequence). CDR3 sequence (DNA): TGTGCCACCAGCGGCGCGGCAGCTTACCAAACTAATGAAAAACTGTTTTTT. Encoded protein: CATSGAAAYQTNEKLFF.

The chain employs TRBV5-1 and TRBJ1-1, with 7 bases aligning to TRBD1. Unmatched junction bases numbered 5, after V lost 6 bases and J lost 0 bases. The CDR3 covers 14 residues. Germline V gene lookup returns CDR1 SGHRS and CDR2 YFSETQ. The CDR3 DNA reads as TGCGCCAGCACCCTCGGGACAGTGAACACTGAAGCTTTCTTT. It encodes CASTLGTVNTEAFF.

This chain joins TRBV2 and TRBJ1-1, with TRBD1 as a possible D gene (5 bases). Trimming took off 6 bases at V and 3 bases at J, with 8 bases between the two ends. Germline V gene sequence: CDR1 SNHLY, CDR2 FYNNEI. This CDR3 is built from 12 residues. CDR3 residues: CASRDTYTEAFF. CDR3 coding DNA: TGTGCCAGCAGGGACACGTACACTGAAGCTTTCTTT.

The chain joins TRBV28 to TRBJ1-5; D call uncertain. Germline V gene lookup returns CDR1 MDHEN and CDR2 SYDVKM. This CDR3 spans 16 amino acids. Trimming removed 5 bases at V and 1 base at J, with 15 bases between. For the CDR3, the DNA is TGTGCCAGCAGTATCCTACAGAAACTGAGCAATCAGCCCCAGCATTTT. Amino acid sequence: CASSILQKLSNQPQHF.